A single sample gave rise to the 3 T cell receptor beta chains below, sequenced in a study of OX40 agonist ivuxolimab in advanced cancers. Produced via immunoSEQ multiplex PCR; TCRdb's table is partial and in-frame only. The sample includes around 100,000 clones, 90% of them seen just once. The starting material was CD4+ or CD8+ T cells sorted from blood, obtained in a trial of the OX40 agonist ivuxolimab. The receptors here all came from an adult with an advanced solid tumor such as melanoma, head and neck, liver or kidney cancer.

The sample holds a few counts of this clone. The gene calls are TRBV11-2 and TRBJ1-1; TRBD1 is a possible D gene (5 bases). CDR1 and CDR2 (germline): SGHAT, FQNNGV. Trimming stripped 5 bases from V and 3 bases from J, with 10 bases between. This CDR3 region has 13 residues. The CDR3 sequence: CASSLGTDTEAFF. In DNA, the CDR3 is TGTGCCAGCAGCCTCGGGACGGACACTGAAGCTTTCTTT.

The V call is TRBV6-1, the J call TRBJ2-1, with TRBD1 matching over 8 bases. CDR3 length: 15 amino acids. Per the germline V gene, CDR1 is MNHNS and CDR2 is SASEGT. V dropped 7 bases and J dropped 0; count of bases not matched to a gene: 5. The CDR3 here is CASTRTGGSYNEQFF. In nucleotides, the CDR3 is TGTGCCAGCACCCGAACAGGGGGCTCCTACAATGAGCAGTTCTTC.

This clone was recorded only once. The rearrangement joins TRBV29-1 to TRBJ2-3; D not resolved. V shed 4 bases and J shed 2 bases, with 7 bases lying between them. Per the germline V gene, CDR1 is SQVTM and CDR2 is ANQGSEA. This CDR3 has 12 amino acids. CDR3 region: CSVVGITDTQYF. The CDR3 nucleotides are TGCAGCGTTGTTGGCATCACAGATACGCAGTATTTT.